This TCR beta chain appears in the sequencing data of a study of cytomegalovirus exposure and HLA in healthy donors. Trimming pared 5 bases from V and 1 base from J, leaving 14 bases between. In germline, CDR1 is MNHNY, CDR2 SVGAGI (reference sequence). The CDR3 totals 15 residues. Researchers ran the PCR with 60 Vbeta and 13 Jbeta primers. The table came from immunoSEQ multiplex PCR; TCRdb's copy has only in-frame clones and leaves some out. The repertoire has about 180,000 clones, about 80% of them found once; the top ten carry approximately 2%. The chain couples TRBV6-6 to TRBJ1-2; the D gene is possibly TRBD1 (5 bases). The receptor comes from a woman in her 30s in good health and CMV-seronegative. Sample: PBMCs. Here the CDR3 DNA reads TGTGCCAGCAGTCACAGGACATCCGATAACTATGGCTACACCTTC. Protein product: CASSHRTSDNYGYTF.